This TCR beta chain originates from a study of cytomegalovirus exposure and HLA in healthy donors. The PCR was carried out with 60 Vbeta primers and 13 Jbeta primers. Sequencing used immunoSEQ multiplex PCR; TCRdb keeps in-frame clones, though not all of them. The table records approximately 220,000 clones, 80% to 85% of them present only once. Trimming took 1 base from V and 1 from J, leaving 5 bases between them. Germline assignment: CDR1 LNHDA and CDR2 SQIVND (reference sequence). The CDR3 sequence is 15 residues long. The material sequenced was PBMCs. This clonotype was sampled from a boy between 2 and 10 years old in good health and CMV-seronegative. The chain is built from TRBV19 and TRBJ2-6, with D unresolved. In DNA form, the CDR3 reads TGTGCCAGTAGTATAGCTCTTTCTGGGGCCAACGTCCTGACTTTC. This sequence encodes CASSIALSGANVLTF.